This TCR beta chain was sequenced for a study of identical twins. The CDR3 length is 14 residues. V lost 6 bases and J lost 0, with 9 bases in between. MiXCR was run by TCRdb on the 5' RACE reads, yielding one entry per CDR3 protein. This table holds approximately 500,000 distinct CDR3 sequences, 20% to 25% found once. The data also belong to a second study, concerning T cells expressing NK-cell markers.

The chain has TRBV12-3 or TRBV12-4 and TRBJ2-4; D remains unclear. The specimen was CD4+ T cells sorted from blood. This TCR was recovered from a woman between 18 and 29 years old in good health. CDR3 coding DNA: TGTGCCAGCAGCCGTGGGGTAGCCAAAAACATTCAGTACTTC. It specifies CASSRGVAKNIQYF.